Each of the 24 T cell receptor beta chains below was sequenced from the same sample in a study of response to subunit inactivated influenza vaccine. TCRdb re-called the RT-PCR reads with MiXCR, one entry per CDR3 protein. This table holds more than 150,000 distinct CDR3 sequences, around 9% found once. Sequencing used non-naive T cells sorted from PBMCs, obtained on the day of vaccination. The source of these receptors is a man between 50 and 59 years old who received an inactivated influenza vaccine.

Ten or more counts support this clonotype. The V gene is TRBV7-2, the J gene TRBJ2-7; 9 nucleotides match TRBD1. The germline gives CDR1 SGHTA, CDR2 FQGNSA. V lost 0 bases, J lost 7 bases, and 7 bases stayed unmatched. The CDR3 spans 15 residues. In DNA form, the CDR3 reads TGTGCCAGCAGCTTAGCAACGGACAGGGGAGGTGAGCAGTACTTC. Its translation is CASSLATDRGGEQYF.

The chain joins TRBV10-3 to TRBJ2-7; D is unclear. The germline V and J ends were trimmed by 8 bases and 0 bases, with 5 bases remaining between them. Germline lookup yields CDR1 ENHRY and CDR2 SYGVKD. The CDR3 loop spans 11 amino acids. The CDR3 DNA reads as TGTGCCATCTCACCCTCCTACGAGCAGTACTTC. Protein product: CAISPSYEQYF.

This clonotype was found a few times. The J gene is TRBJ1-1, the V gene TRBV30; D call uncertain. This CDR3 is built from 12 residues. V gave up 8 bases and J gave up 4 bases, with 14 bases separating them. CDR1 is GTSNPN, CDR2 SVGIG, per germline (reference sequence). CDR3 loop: CALSGEVTEAFF. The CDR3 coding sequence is TGTGCCCTCTCCGGGGAGGTCACTGAAGCTTTCTTT.

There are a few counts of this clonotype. Here the CDR3 DNA reads TGCAGCGTAATAACCGGGACTACTCCCGGCGGCGAGCAGTACTTC. This encodes CSVITGTTPGGEQYF. This sequence joins TRBV29-1 and TRBJ2-7; 7 bases match TRBD2. The CDR3 spans 15 residues. Germline-derived CDR1 and CDR2 are SQVTM and ANQGSEA. V lost 6 bases to trimming and J lost 6 bases; unmatched junction nucleotides: 17.

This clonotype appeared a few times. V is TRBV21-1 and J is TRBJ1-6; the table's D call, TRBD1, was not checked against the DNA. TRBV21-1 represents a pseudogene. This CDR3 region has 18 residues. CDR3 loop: CASSKARRGAPVSSPLHF. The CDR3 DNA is TGTGCCAGCAGCAAAGCCCGAAGGGGCGCCCCGGTATCTTCACCCCTCCACTTT.

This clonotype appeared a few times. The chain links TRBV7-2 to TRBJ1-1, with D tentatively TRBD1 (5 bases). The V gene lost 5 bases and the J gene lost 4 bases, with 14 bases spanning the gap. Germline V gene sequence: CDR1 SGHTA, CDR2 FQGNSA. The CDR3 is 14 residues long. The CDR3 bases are TGTGCCAGCAGCCTGGGACGTCCGACCACTGAAGCTTTCTTT. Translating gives CASSLGRPTTEAFF.

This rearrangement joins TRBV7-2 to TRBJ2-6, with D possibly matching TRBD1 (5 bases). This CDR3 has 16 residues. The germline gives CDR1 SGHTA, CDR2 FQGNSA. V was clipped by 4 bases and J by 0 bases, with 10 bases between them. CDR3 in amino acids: CASSSRRGSGANVLTF. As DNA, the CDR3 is TGTGCCAGCAGCTCCCGAAGGGGCTCTGGGGCCAACGTCCTGACTTTC.

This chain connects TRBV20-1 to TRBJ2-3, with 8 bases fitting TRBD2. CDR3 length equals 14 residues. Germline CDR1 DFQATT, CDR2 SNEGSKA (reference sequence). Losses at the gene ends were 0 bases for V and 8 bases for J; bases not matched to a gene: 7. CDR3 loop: CSARDPTSAFTQYF. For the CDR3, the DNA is TGCAGTGCTAGAGACCCGACTAGCGCCTTTACGCAGTATTTT.

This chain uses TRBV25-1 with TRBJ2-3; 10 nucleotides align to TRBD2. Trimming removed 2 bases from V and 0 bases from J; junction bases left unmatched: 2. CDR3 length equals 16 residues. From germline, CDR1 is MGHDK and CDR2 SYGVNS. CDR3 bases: TGTGCCAGCAGTGAAGGACTAGCGGTTAGCACAGATACGCAGTATTTT. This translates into CASSEGLAVSTDTQYF.

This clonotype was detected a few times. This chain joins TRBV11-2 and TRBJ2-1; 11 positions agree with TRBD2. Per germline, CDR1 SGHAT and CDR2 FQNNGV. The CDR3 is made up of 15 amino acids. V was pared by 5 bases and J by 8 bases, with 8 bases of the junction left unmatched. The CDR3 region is CASSVAGGVSDEQFF. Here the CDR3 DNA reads TGTGCCAGCAGCGTAGCGGGAGGGGTTTCGGATGAGCAGTTCTTC. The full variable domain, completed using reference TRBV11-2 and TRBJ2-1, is EAGVAQSPRYKIIEKRQSVAFWCNPISGHATLYWYQQILGQGPKLLIQFQNNGVVDDSQLPKDRFSAERLKGVDSTLKIQPAKLEDSAVYLCASSVAGGVSDEQFFGPGTRLTVL.

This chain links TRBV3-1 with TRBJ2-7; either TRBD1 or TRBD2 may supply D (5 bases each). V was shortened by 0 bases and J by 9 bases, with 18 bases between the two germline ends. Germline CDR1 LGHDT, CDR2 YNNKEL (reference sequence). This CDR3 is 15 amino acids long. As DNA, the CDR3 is TGTGCCAGCAGCCAAGATTTACGGATGGCTGGGGGGCAGTACTTC. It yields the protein CASSQDLRMAGGQYF.

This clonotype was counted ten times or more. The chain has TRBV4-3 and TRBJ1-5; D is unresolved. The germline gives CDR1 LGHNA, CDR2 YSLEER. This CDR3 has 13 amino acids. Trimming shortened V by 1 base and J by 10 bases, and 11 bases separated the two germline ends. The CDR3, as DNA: TGCGCCAGCAGCCAAGGCCAGGTTAGTCCCCAGCATTTT. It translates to CASSQGQVSPQHF.

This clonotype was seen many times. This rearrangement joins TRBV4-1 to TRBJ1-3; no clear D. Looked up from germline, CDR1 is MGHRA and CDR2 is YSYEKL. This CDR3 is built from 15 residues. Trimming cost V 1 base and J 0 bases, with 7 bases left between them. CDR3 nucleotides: TGCGCCAGCAGCCAAGGTGTTAGCTCTGGAAACACCATATATTTT. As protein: CASSQGVSSGNTIYF.

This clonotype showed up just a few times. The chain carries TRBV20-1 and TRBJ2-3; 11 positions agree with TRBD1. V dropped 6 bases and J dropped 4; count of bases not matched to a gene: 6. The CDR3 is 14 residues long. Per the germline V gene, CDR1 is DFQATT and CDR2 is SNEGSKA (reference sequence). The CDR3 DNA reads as TGCAGTGCCAAAGGGACAGGGGGATCAGATACGCAGTATTTT. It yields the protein CSAKGTGGSDTQYF.

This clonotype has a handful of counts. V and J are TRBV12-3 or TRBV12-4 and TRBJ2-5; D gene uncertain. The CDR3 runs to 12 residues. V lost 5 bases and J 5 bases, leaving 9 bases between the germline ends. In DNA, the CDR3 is TGTGCCAGCAGTCTTCCCTCGGAGACCCAGTACTTC. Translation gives CASSLPSETQYF.

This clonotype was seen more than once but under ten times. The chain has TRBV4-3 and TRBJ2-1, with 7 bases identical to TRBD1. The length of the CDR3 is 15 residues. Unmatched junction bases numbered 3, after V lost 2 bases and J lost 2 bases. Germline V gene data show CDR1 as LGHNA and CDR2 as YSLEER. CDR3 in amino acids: CASSQSTGTYNEQFF. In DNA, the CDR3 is TGCGCCAGCAGCCAATCGACAGGGACCTACAATGAGCAGTTCTTC.

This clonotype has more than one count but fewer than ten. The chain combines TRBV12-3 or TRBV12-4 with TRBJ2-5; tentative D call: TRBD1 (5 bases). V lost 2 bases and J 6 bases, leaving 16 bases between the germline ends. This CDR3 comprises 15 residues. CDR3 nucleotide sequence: TGTGCCAGCAGTTTACAGGGAATCATTCCAAAGACCCAGTACTTC. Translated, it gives CASSLQGIIPKTQYF.

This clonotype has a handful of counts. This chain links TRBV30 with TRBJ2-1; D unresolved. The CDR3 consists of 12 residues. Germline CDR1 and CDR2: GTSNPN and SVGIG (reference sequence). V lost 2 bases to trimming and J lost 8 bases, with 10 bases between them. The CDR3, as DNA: TGTGCCTGGAGTTTTAGGATCGATGAGCAGTTCTTC. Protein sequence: CAWSFRIDEQFF.

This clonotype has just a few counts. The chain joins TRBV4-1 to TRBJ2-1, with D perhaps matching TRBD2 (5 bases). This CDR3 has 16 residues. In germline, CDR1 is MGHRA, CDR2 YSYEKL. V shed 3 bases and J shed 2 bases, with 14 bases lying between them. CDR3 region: CASSQSAAETYNEQFF. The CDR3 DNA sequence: TGCGCCAGCAGCCAGTCGGCAGCGGAGACCTACAATGAGCAGTTCTTC.

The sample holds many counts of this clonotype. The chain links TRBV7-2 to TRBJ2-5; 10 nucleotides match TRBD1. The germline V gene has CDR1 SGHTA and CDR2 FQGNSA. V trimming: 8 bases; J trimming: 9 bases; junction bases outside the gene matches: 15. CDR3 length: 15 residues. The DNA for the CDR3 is TGTGCCAGCCCACTAAGGGACAGGGGTCCCCGGCCCCAGTACTTC. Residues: CASPLRDRGPRPQYF.

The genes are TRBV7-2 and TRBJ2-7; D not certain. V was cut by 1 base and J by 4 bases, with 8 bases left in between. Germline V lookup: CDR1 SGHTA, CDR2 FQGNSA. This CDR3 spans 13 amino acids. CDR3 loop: CASSLGLQYEQYF. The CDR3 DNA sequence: TGTGCCAGCAGCTTAGGTTTACAATACGAGCAGTACTTC.

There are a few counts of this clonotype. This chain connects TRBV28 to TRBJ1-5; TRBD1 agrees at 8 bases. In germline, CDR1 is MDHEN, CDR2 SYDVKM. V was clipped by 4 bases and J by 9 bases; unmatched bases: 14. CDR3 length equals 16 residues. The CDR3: CASSSGQGSGLLPQHF. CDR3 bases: TGTGCCAGCAGTTCCGGACAGGGTTCGGGTCTTTTGCCCCAGCATTTT.

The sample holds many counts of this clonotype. CDR3 protein: CSVERRDSTYEQYF. In DNA, the CDR3 is TGCAGCGTTGAACGGCGGGACTCCACCTACGAGCAGTACTTC. This chain uses TRBV29-1 with TRBJ2-7; possibly TRBD2 for D (6 bases). Germline CDR1 is SQVTM and CDR2 is ANQGSEA. This CDR3 is built from 14 residues. Trimming removed 2 bases from V and 2 bases from J, with 13 bases in between.

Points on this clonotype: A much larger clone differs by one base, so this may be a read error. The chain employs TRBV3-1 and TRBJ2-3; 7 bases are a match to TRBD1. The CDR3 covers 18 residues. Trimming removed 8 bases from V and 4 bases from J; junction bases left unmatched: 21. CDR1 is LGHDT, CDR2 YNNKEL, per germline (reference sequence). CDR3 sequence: CASCRPRQGFRVADTQYF. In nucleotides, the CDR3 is TGTGCCAGCTGCCGGCCTCGACAGGGATTCCGCGTTGCAGATACGCAGTATTTT.